The rows below give T cell receptor beta chains drawn from one sample of a study of OX40 agonist ivuxolimab in advanced cancers. Data came from immunoSEQ multiplex PCR; TCRdb stores just in-frame clones and leaves some out. Of just under 65,000 clones listed, approximately 92% are singletons. The sequencing here drew on CD4+ or CD8+ T cells sorted from blood, taken in a trial of the OX40 agonist ivuxolimab. The receptors come from an adult with an advanced solid tumor such as melanoma, head and neck, liver or kidney cancer. CDR3s include the opening cysteine and the closing phenylalanine or tryptophan. Fields, in order: V gene, J gene, clone size, D gene, CDR3 protein, CDR3 DNA. D genes are given only for firm matches. Clone size is not always given. Where it is, it says once, few, many or a class for expanded clones.

v_call: TRBV28
j_call: TRBJ2-5
clone_size: -
d_call: -
cdr3_aa: CASSLVWETQYF
cdr3_nt: TGTGCCAGCAGTTTAGTATGGGAGACCCAGTACTTC

v_call: TRBV13
j_call: TRBJ1-6
clone_size: -
d_call: TRBD1
cdr3_aa: CASSPGQYNSPLHF
cdr3_nt: TGTGCCAGCAGCCCGGGACAGTATAATTCACCCCTCCACTTT

v_call: TRBV19
j_call: TRBJ1-4
clone_size: -
d_call: -
cdr3_aa: CASKEHGEEKLFF
cdr3_nt: TGTGCCAGTAAGGAACACGGGGAGGAAAAACTGTTTTTT

v_call: TRBV4-1
j_call: TRBJ1-1
clone_size: -
d_call: -
cdr3_aa: CASSHGLSRGTEAFF
cdr3_nt: TGCGCCAGCAGCCATGGACTCTCTAGGGGCACTGAAGCTTTCTTT

v_call: TRBV6-6
j_call: TRBJ2-2
clone_size: -
d_call: TRBD2
cdr3_aa: CASVGLAGGISGELFF
cdr3_nt: TGTGCCAGCGTGGGACTAGCGGGAGGAATATCCGGGGAGCTGTTTTTT

v_call: TRBV7-9
j_call: TRBJ2-1
clone_size: -
d_call: TRBD1
cdr3_aa: CASTIDRGYTRGEQFF
cdr3_nt: TGTGCCAGCACTATCGACAGGGGCTACACAAGGGGTGAGCAGTTCTTC

v_call: TRBV2
j_call: TRBJ2-7
clone_size: -
d_call: -
cdr3_aa: CASSYTPYEQYF
cdr3_nt: TGTGCCAGCAGTTATACCCCCTACGAGCAGTACTTC

v_call: TRBV7-3
j_call: TRBJ2-1
clone_size: -
d_call: TRBD2
cdr3_aa: CASSRTSGRPFYNEQFF
cdr3_nt: TGTGCCAGCAGCCGGACTAGCGGGAGGCCCTTCTACAATGAGCAGTTCTTC

v_call: TRBV10-2
j_call: TRBJ1-2
clone_size: -
d_call: TRBD1
cdr3_aa: CASSARGDRILPNYGYTF
cdr3_nt: TGCGCCAGCAGCGCCCGGGGGGACAGGATTCTCCCTAACTATGGCTACACCTTC

v_call: TRBV2
j_call: TRBJ2-5
clone_size: -
d_call: -
cdr3_aa: CASSENPGGQETQYF
cdr3_nt: TGTGCCAGCAGTGAAAATCCTGGAGGGCAAGAGACCCAGTACTTC

v_call: TRBV4-2
j_call: TRBJ2-3
clone_size: -
d_call: TRBD2
cdr3_aa: CASSQGLARSTDTQYF
cdr3_nt: TGTGCCAGCAGCCAAGGACTAGCGAGAAGCACAGATACGCAGTATTTT

v_call: TRBV11-3
j_call: TRBJ2-7
clone_size: -
d_call: -
cdr3_aa: CASSLGMGPYEQYF
cdr3_nt: TGTGCCAGCAGCTTAGGTATGGGACCCTACGAGCAGTACTTC

v_call: TRBV28
j_call: TRBJ1-2
clone_size: -
d_call: TRBD1
cdr3_aa: CASSSHRGNYGYTF
cdr3_nt: TGTGCCAGCAGTTCCCACAGGGGGAACTATGGCTACACCTTC

v_call: TRBV6-1
j_call: TRBJ2-3
clone_size: once
d_call: TRBD2
cdr3_aa: CASSALAVGFGQDTQYF
cdr3_nt: TGTGCCAGCAGTGCCCTAGCGGTAGGATTTGGACAAGATACGCAGTATTTT

v_call: TRBV4-1
j_call: TRBJ2-1
clone_size: -
d_call: -
cdr3_aa: CASSQASGLSSYNEQFF
cdr3_nt: TGCGCCAGCAGCCAAGCCTCAGGGCTGAGCTCCTACAATGAGCAGTTCTTC

v_call: TRBV5-4
j_call: TRBJ1-1
clone_size: few
d_call: TRBD1
cdr3_aa: CAGQGTDTEAFF
cdr3_nt: TGTGCCGGACAGGGGACGGACACTGAAGCTTTCTTT

v_call: TRBV7-2
j_call: TRBJ2-3
clone_size: -
d_call: -
cdr3_aa: CASSLNSRQTDTQYF
cdr3_nt: TGTGCCAGCAGCTTAAACTCGAGGCAAACGGATACGCAGTATTTT

v_call: TRBV27
j_call: TRBJ1-5
clone_size: few
d_call: -
cdr3_aa: CASRGTSRSNQPQHF
cdr3_nt: TGTGCCAGCAGAGGCACCTCACGGAGCAATCAGCCCCAGCATTTT

v_call: TRBV5-5
j_call: TRBJ2-7
clone_size: -
d_call: -
cdr3_aa: CASSLPGRFHEQYF
cdr3_nt: TGTGCCAGCAGCTTACCAGGGAGGTTTCACGAGCAGTACTTC

v_call: TRBV5-6
j_call: TRBJ2-3
clone_size: -
d_call: TRBD2
cdr3_aa: CASSLTSGEVPDTQYF
cdr3_nt: TGTGCCAGCAGCCTGACTAGCGGGGAGGTTCCAGATACGCAGTATTTT

v_call: TRBV19
j_call: TRBJ1-2
clone_size: -
d_call: -
cdr3_aa: CASSIDGRLNYGYTF
cdr3_nt: TGTGCCAGTAGTATAGATGGCAGGTTGAACTATGGCTACACCTTC

v_call: TRBV27
j_call: TRBJ1-5
clone_size: -
d_call: -
cdr3_aa: CASSPWGYNQPQHF
cdr3_nt: TGTGCCAGCAGTCCGTGGGGGTACAATCAGCCCCAGCATTTT

v_call: TRBV5-1
j_call: TRBJ2-7
clone_size: -
d_call: -
cdr3_aa: CASSFGTVYEQYF
cdr3_nt: TGCGCCAGCAGCTTCGGGACTGTCTACGAGCAGTACTTC

v_call: TRBV5-4
j_call: TRBJ2-2
clone_size: -
d_call: -
cdr3_aa: CASSFGGTGELFF
cdr3_nt: TGTGCCAGCAGCTTCGGCGGCACCGGGGAGCTGTTTTTT

v_call: TRBV7-8
j_call: TRBJ2-1
clone_size: -
d_call: -
cdr3_aa: CASSLSIDRSAEQFF
cdr3_nt: TGTGCCAGCAGCCTAAGTATCGACAGGTCTGCTGAGCAGTTCTTC